The 6 T cell receptor beta chains presented below share a single source sample, sequenced in a study of T cells after yellow fever vaccination. Via MiXCR, TCRdb re-called the 5' RACE reads, giving one row per CDR3 protein. The data hold roughly 120,000 distinct CDR3 sequences, with 6.5% to 9% observed a single time. The specimen was CD8+ T cells sorted from PBMCs, collected 45 days after the yellow fever booster vaccination. The source of these receptors is a man younger than 45 who received the YFV17D yellow fever vaccine.

This clonotype was detected many times. The CDR3 DNA sequence: TGTGCCAGCAGTTCGGACACTTTCACCGGGGAGCTGTTTTTT. Encoded protein: CASSSDTFTGELFF. V gene TRBV6-2 or TRBV6-3 combines with J gene TRBJ2-2; a possible D gene is TRBD1 (5 bases). The CDR3 is made up of 14 amino acids. Trimming shortened V by 4 bases and J by 4 bases, and 10 bases separated the two germline ends. Per the germline V gene, CDR1 is MNHEY and CDR2 is SVGEGT.

This clonotype was seen ten or more times. J is TRBJ2-3 and V is TRBV5-6, with D uncertain. Germline CDR1 and CDR2: SGHDT and YYEEEE. The length of the CDR3 is 14 residues. V was pared by 0 bases and J by 3 bases, with 8 bases between. The CDR3 loop is CASSLDRRTDTQYF. The CDR3 region has the DNA TGTGCCAGCAGCTTGGACCGGCGAACAGATACGCAGTATTTT.

This clonotype appeared a few times. The genes are TRBV30 and TRBJ1-2, with 12 positions matching TRBD1. The CDR3 is 15 residues long. Germline loops: CDR1 GTSNPN, CDR2 SVGIG (reference sequence). The V and J ends lost 4 bases and 7 bases, in that order; junction bases with no gene match: 10. The CDR3 sequence is CAWTIPGQGAFGYTF. The CDR3 DNA is TGTGCCTGGACTATACCGGGACAGGGGGCGTTTGGCTACACCTTC.

This clonotype was detected many times. The rearrangement joins TRBV27 to TRBJ1-1, with TRBD1 identical over 7 bases. Germline V gives CDR1 MNHEY, CDR2 SMNVEV (reference sequence). The CDR3 spans 13 residues. Losses at the gene ends were 6 bases for V and 1 base for J; bases not matched to a gene: 2. CDR3 DNA sequence: TGTGCCAGCAGCACAGGGGCGAACACTGAAGCTTTCTTT. Translated: CASSTGANTEAFF.

This clonotype was counted at least ten times. The chain links TRBV20-1 to TRBJ1-2; 10 bases match TRBD1. The V and J ends lost 3 bases and 2 bases, in that order; junction bases with no gene match: 6. Germline loops: CDR1 DFQATT, CDR2 SNEGSKA (reference sequence). The CDR3 is 15 residues long. DNA for the CDR3: TGCAGTGCTAGTTCCGGGACAGGGGCCAACTATGGCTACACCTTC. This codes for CSASSGTGANYGYTF.

This clonotype was counted only a few times. The genes are TRBV4-3 and TRBJ2-2; D is possibly TRBD1 or TRBD2 (5 bases each). This CDR3 spans 14 amino acids. V gave up 1 base and J gave up 3 bases, with 6 bases separating them. Germline CDR1 is LGHNA and CDR2 is YSLEER. The CDR3 here is CASSQGGYTGELFF. CDR3 DNA sequence: TGCGCCAGCAGCCAAGGGGGGTACACCGGGGAGCTGTTTTTT.